This T cell receptor (beta chain) was retrieved from a study of blood T cell repertoires in COVID-19 (dated by TCRdb to 2019 to 2021). As for the study more broadly: Samples from collaborators originated in the United States, Italy and Spain and spanned both the acute and convalescent phases of COVID-19. The material from the prospective study consisted of cDNA or gDNA derived from T cells, B-cell-depleted T cells, or PBMCs. Subjects who had been exposed to COVID-19, were actively infected with it, or had recovered from it provided the deeply sampled blood TCRbeta repertoires that made up the dataset. The repertoires were released in a freely available public database intended as a resource for research on the immune response to SARS-CoV-2. The samples were drawn from two sources: the first 160 participants of the ongoing ImmuneRACE study, and approximately 1,300 subjects contributed by 6 global collaborators. A de-identified subject ID, COVID-19 status, age in years and sex were almost always included in the sample metadata. HLA class I and class II types, where available, came from metadata supplied by the sample provider rather than from assay-based typing. Broad study findings and their caveats: Clinical and demographic metadata were provided uncurated, with the amount varying by source and participant.

TCRbeta CDR3 regions were amplified from genomic DNA by means of the immunoSEQ Assay, a bias-controlled multiplex PCR. In the original analysis: The number of nucleated cells in each sample was estimated by amplification of reference gene primers within the assay. To quantify the absolute abundance of each unique TCRbeta CDR3 rearrangement, sequence reads were collapsed and filtered. Productive Simpson clonality was computed per sample as the square root of Simpson's diversity index over productive rearrangements. Imported from immuneACCESS, the table was reduced by TCRdb to in-frame sequences with V and J called. These copies leave out some clones; in studies compared against another copy, an unresolved V gene accounts for under half, and the cause of the remainder is not known. V, J and clone size were drawn from that table, and D and trimming were deduced from the DNA. A total of some 120,000 clones appear in this sample, roughly nine tenths of them only once. The top ten constitute 1.5% to 2% of the sample.

In the case of this clone: The antigen it binds to is not known. No qualities accompany the bases; no much larger clone lies one base away.

Counted from cysteine to phenylalanine, this CDR3 has 13 amino acids. The only DNA kept is the CDR3, 39 bases in frame from the first base. The junction carries 14 bases between V and J, which are trimmed by 5 bases and 8 bases respectively. CDR1 SGHAT and CDR2 FQNNGV are derived from the germline V gene. The collaborating institutions used their own protocols to collect whole blood in K2EDTA tubes. Collaborator samples were shipped for TCRbeta analysis as frozen whole blood, isolated PBMCs, or DNA extracted from either sample type. The sample consisted of peripheral blood. The chain links TRBV11-2 with TRBJ2-3, with no confidently assigned D gene. The source is a human donor with active COVID-19. The donor label of this sample is uncertain. The CDR3 region: CASSPHIVSTQYF. The nucleotides read TGTGCCAGCAGCCCCCATATAGTGAGTACGCAGTATTTT.